The 31 T cell receptor beta chains given below trace back to one sample, sequenced in a study of blood T cells in healthy people across ages. Alongside a J-beta primer mix, a sample-barcoded 5' primer served in a second PCR lasting roughly 7 to 11 cycles. TCRdb reprocessed the 5' RACE reads with MiXCR, giving one entry per CDR3 protein. The sample has roughly 1,300,000 distinct CDR3 sequences, around 59% seen once. The sequenced sample consisted of blood. These TCRs come from a young man in good health.

CDR3 protein: CSVVITAGNTEAFF. CDR3 coding DNA: TGCAGCGTTGTTATAACAGCGGGAAACACTGAAGCTTTCTTT. The chain recombines TRBV29-1 with TRBJ1-1; no clear D. V was shortened by 4 bases and J by 2 bases, with 14 bases between the two germline ends. Germline V CDR1 and CDR2: SQVTM, ANQGSEA. The CDR3 loop spans 14 amino acids. The entire variable domain, with the rest obtained from reference TRBV29-1 and TRBJ1-1, is as follows: SAVISQKPSRDICQRGTSLTIQCQVDSQVTMMFWYRQQPGQSLTLIATANQGSEATYESGFVIDKFPISRPNLTFSTLTVSNMSPEDSSIYLCSVVITAGNTEAFFGQGTRLTVV.

This clonotype was seen more than once but under ten times. V gene TRBV4-1 combines with J gene TRBJ1-1; D is unresolved. CDR3 length: 16 residues. Trimming stripped 0 bases from V and 2 bases from J, with 13 bases between. CDR1 and CDR2 (germline): MGHRA, YSYEKL. CDR3 sequence (DNA): TGCGCCAGCAGCCAAGACGAAGGACTGGCCAACACTGAAGCTTTCTTT. Encoded protein: CASSQDEGLANTEAFF.

This clonotype was observed once. V usage is TRBV5-1 and J usage is TRBJ1-6; D is ambiguous. V lost 0 bases and J lost 5, with 6 bases in between. The CDR3 sequence is 14 residues long. Germline lookup yields CDR1 SGHRS and CDR2 YFSETQ. In DNA, the CDR3 is TGCGCCAGCAGCTTGGACAGAAATAATTCACCCCTCCACTTT. Translation gives CASSLDRNNSPLHF.

The gene calls are TRBV6-5 and TRBJ1-2; D remains ambiguous. Trimming removed 7 bases at V and 2 bases at J, with 11 bases between. The CDR3 contains 13 residues. Germline V gene sequence: CDR1 MNHEY, CDR2 SVGAGI. The CDR3 DNA reads TGTGCCAGCAAAGTCGGACCGAACTATGGCTACACCTTC. Translated: CASKVGPNYGYTF.

The chain carries TRBV29-1 and TRBJ2-5, with 12 bases that match TRBD2. Trimming took 5 bases from V and 5 from J; bases not matched to a gene: 15. Germline lookup yields CDR1 SQVTM and CDR2 ANQGSEA. This CDR3 is 17 amino acids long. CDR3 in DNA: TGCAGCGTTAAGGGTGGAAGGACTAGCGGGGAAATGGAGACCCAGTACTTC. Its protein product is CSVKGGRTSGEMETQYF.

This clonotype has a handful of counts. The chain joins TRBV4-1 to TRBJ2-5, with unresolved D. There are 18 residues in the CDR3. Germline V gene sequence: CDR1 MGHRA, CDR2 YSYEKL. V was shortened by 2 bases and J by 5 bases, with 24 bases between the two germline ends. Written as DNA, the CDR3 is TGCGCCAGCAGCCAAAGGCGTGGCCAGCCACCGGGCGGTGAGACCCAGTACTTC. Translation: CASSQRRGQPPGGETQYF.

The gene calls are TRBV29-1 and TRBJ2-3; D is unresolved. This CDR3 contains 13 residues. Trimming removed 4 bases at V and 5 bases at J, with 13 bases between. Germline V CDR1 and CDR2: SQVTM, ANQGSEA. CDR3 in DNA: TGCAGCGTTGGCTTGGTCCTTGGAGATACGCAGTATTTT. Its translation: CSVGLVLGDTQYF.

This clonotype was observed a few times. J is TRBJ2-3 and V is TRBV12-3 or TRBV12-4; D is unclear. This CDR3 has 14 amino acids. V was clipped by 3 bases and J by 2 bases, with 9 bases between them. As DNA, the CDR3 is TGTGCCAGCAGTTTCTCTGGCAACACAGATACGCAGTATTTT. This sequence encodes CASSFSGNTDTQYF.

This clonotype was seen a handful of times. The V and J genes are TRBV15 and TRBJ2-3; D possibly corresponds to TRBD1 (6 bases). The germline CDR1 and CDR2 sequences are LNHNV and YYDKDF (reference sequence). The CDR3 runs 12 residues. Trimming left V 8 bases short and J 6 bases short, with 12 bases between. The CDR3 reads CATGQPADTQYF. CDR3 bases: TGTGCCACCGGACAGCCAGCCGATACGCAGTATTTT.

The V call is TRBV30, the J call TRBJ2-7, with 8 bases fitting TRBD1. CDR3 length: 14 amino acids. Looked up from germline, CDR1 is GTSNPN and CDR2 is SVGIG (reference sequence). The V gene end was trimmed by 7 bases and the J gene end by 6 bases; junction bases not matched to a gene: 14. CDR3 sequence: CASDRASGFGEQYF. The CDR3 DNA reads as TGTGCCTCGGACAGGGCAAGCGGGTTTGGCGAGCAGTACTTC.

This clonotype has more than one count but fewer than ten. The J gene is TRBJ2-3, the V gene TRBV24-1; D could derive from TRBD1 or TRBD2 (5 bases each). This CDR3 comprises 16 residues. Germline CDR1 reads KGHDR; CDR2 reads SFDVKD. V lost 1 base and J lost 0, with 10 bases in between. As DNA, the CDR3 is TGTGCCACCAGTGATTTAGGGACGGCTAGCACAGATACGCAGTATTTT. Amino acids: CATSDLGTASTDTQYF.

This clonotype was found many times. This sequence joins TRBV7-2 and TRBJ2-7, with 9 bases lining up with TRBD2. The CDR3 runs 14 residues. The V gene end was trimmed by 5 bases and the J gene end by 3 bases; junction bases not matched to a gene: 5. Germline values: CDR1 SGHTA, CDR2 FQGNSA. The CDR3 loop reads CASSPWTSVYEQYF. CDR3 coding DNA: TGTGCCAGCAGCCCCTGGACTAGCGTCTACGAGCAGTACTTC.

Regarding this clonotype: One end of the junction varies from germline; a read error may be responsible. The chain links TRBV4-2 to TRBJ2-5, with 8 nucleotides matching TRBD2. The CDR3 contains 14 residues. The germline CDR1 and CDR2 sequences are LGHNA and YNFKEQ. The CDR3 region has the DNA TGTGCCGGCAGCCCCGGGGGGGATCAAGAGACCCAGTACTTC. Translated: CAGSPGGDQETQYF.

This sequence joins TRBV6-6 and TRBJ1-2; possible D gene TRBD1, 5 bases. The V end lost 6 bases, the J end lost 6 bases, and 17 bases lay between the germline ends. The CDR3 has 14 amino acids. CDR1 is MNHNY and CDR2 is SVGAGI in the germline V gene (reference sequence). The CDR3 is CASRAKTENDGYTF. The CDR3 DNA reads TGTGCCAGCAGAGCCAAGACAGAGAACGATGGCTACACCTTC.

This chain joins TRBV2 and TRBJ2-3, with 14 bases lining up with TRBD2. From germline, CDR1 is SNHLY and CDR2 FYNNEI. The ends lost 6 bases at V and 8 bases at J; junction bases unmatched: 13. The CDR3 spans 17 residues. CDR3 nucleotide sequence: TGTGCCAGCAGAGGGACTAGCGGGAGCAACCCGACCGGTACGCAGTATTTT. Translating gives CASRGTSGSNPTGTQYF.

This clonotype was seen only a few times. The V call is TRBV29-1, the J call TRBJ2-7, with 7 bases matching TRBD2. This CDR3 has 13 amino acids. V was pared by 6 bases and J by 2 bases, with 7 bases of the junction left unmatched. Per the germline V gene, CDR1 is SQVTM and CDR2 is ANQGSEA. CDR3 region: CSVGGFYTYEQYF. CDR3 DNA sequence: TGCAGCGTGGGAGGGTTCTATACCTACGAGCAGTACTTC.

About this clonotype: One end of the junction is discordant with germline, which a read error may explain. DNA of the CDR3: TGCGCCAGCAGCCCCGTGTCGGATTCCTACGAGCAGTACTTC. Its translation is CASSPVSDSYEQYF. This chain links TRBV7-2 with TRBJ2-7; D uncertain. Germline values: CDR1 SGHTA, CDR2 FQGNSA. This CDR3 comprises 14 residues. Variable domain in full (rest from reference TRBV7-2 and TRBJ2-7): GAGVSQSPSNKVTEKGKDVELRCDPISGHTALYWYRQSLGQGLEFLIYFQGNSAPDKSGLPSDRFSAERTGGSVSTLTIQRTQQEDSAVYLCASSPVSDSYEQYFGPGTRLTVT.

The chain carries TRBV20-1 and TRBJ1-5, with 9 positions matching TRBD1. Trimming took 5 bases from V and 1 from J; bases not matched to a gene: 15. Germline loops: CDR1 DFQATT, CDR2 SNEGSKA (reference sequence). The CDR3 runs to 18 residues. This chain's CDR3 is CSARTETGTGLSNQPQHF. The CDR3, as DNA: TGCAGTGCTCGTACCGAGACCGGGACAGGGTTGAGCAATCAGCCCCAGCATTTT.

V gene TRBV29-1 combines with J gene TRBJ2-1; TRBD2 aligns across 11 bases. CDR1 is SQVTM and CDR2 is ANQGSEA in the germline V gene. CDR3 length: 14 amino acids. V lost 7 bases, J lost 5 bases, and 7 bases stayed unmatched. CDR3 loop: CSAVTSGKHNEQFF. The CDR3 bases are TGCAGCGCCGTGACTAGCGGGAAGCACAATGAGCAGTTCTTC.

This sequence joins TRBV24-1 and TRBJ2-2; 10 bases are shared with TRBD1. Germline CDR1 and CDR2: KGHDR and SFDVKD. The length of the CDR3 is 16 residues. Trimming removed 4 bases from V and 3 bases from J; junction bases left unmatched: 4. CDR3 sequence (DNA): TGTGCCACCAGTGACCGACAGGGGGCGGACACCGGGGAGCTGTTTTTT. It translates to CATSDRQGADTGELFF.

The rearrangement links TRBV6-2 or TRBV6-3 to TRBJ2-4, with 7 bases identical to TRBD1. This CDR3 contains 21 residues. The germline V gene encodes CDR1 MNHEY and CDR2 SVGEGT. The V and J ends lost 5 bases and 2 bases, in that order; junction bases with no gene match: 24. CDR3 loop: CASSTLTDKGGSWGTKNIQYF. In DNA, the CDR3 is TGTGCCAGCAGTACCCTTACCGATAAAGGGGGCTCGTGGGGGACCAAAAACATTCAGTACTTC.

Here the CDR3 reads CASSLDGSTGNTIYF. The CDR3, as DNA: TGTGCCAGCAGTTTAGACGGCTCGACTGGAAACACCATATATTTT. The rearrangement uses TRBV27 and TRBJ1-3; D gene uncertain. The germline V gene has CDR1 MNHEY and CDR2 SMNVEV (reference sequence). CDR3 length equals 15 residues. Trimming removed 2 bases from V and 2 bases from J, with 10 bases in between.

The chain has TRBV30 and TRBJ2-4; D possibly corresponds to TRBD2 (6 bases). Germline lookup yields CDR1 GTSNPN and CDR2 SVGIG (reference sequence). This CDR3 has 15 amino acids. With 2 bases removed from V and 3 bases from J, the gap between germline ends came to 14 bases. The CDR3: CAWSFLGGGKNIQYF. The CDR3 DNA reads as TGTGCCTGGAGTTTTTTGGGGGGAGGCAAAAACATTCAGTACTTC. Full variable domain (outside the CDR3, taken from reference TRBV30 and TRBJ2-4): SQTIHQWPATLVQPVGSPLSLECTVEGTSNPNLYWYRQAAGRGLQLLFYSVGIGQISSEVPQNLSASRPQDRQFILSSKKLLLSDSGFYLCAWSFLGGGKNIQYFGAGTRLSVL.

This clonotype was observed a few times. The rearrangement links TRBV29-1 to TRBJ2-1, with TRBD2 matching 11 bases. Germline-derived CDR1 and CDR2 are SQVTM and ANQGSEA. CDR3 size: 15 residues. Unmatched junction bases numbered 14, after V lost 7 bases and J lost 9 bases. CDR3 protein: CSALTSGNGAIEQFF. The DNA for the CDR3 is TGCAGCGCGCTGACTAGCGGGAACGGTGCGATTGAGCAGTTCTTC.

There are a few counts of this clonotype. The chain carries TRBV7-2 and TRBJ2-1; D possibly corresponds to TRBD1 (7 bases). The CDR3 is 14 residues long. Trimming stripped 10 bases from V and 6 bases from J, with 19 bases between. CDR1 SGHTA and CDR2 FQGNSA come from the germline V gene. The CDR3 is CATAGQRSLNEQFF. DNA for the CDR3: TGTGCCACCGCGGGACAGCGGAGTCTCAATGAGCAGTTCTTC.

J is TRBJ1-2 and V is TRBV28; 7 bases agree with TRBD1. The CDR3 runs 17 residues. Trimming removed 8 bases from V and 4 bases from J; junction bases left unmatched: 19. Germline V gene sequence: CDR1 MDHEN, CDR2 SYDVKM. CDR3 residues: CASAGQTSFSCPYGYTF. CDR3 DNA: TGTGCCAGCGCGGGACAGACTTCTTTTTCTTGCCCCTATGGCTACACCTTC.

The rearrangement links TRBV4-3 to TRBJ2-3; 13 bases agree with TRBD2. CDR3 length: 17 amino acids. CDR1 LGHNA and CDR2 YSLEER come from the germline V gene. V dropped 2 bases and J dropped 2; count of bases not matched to a gene: 4. CDR3 region: CASSQRLAGGHTDTQYF. The CDR3 nucleotides read TGCGCCAGCAGCCAAAGACTAGCGGGGGGACACACAGATACGCAGTATTTT.

This clonotype was found a few times. The chain has TRBV12-3 or TRBV12-4 and TRBJ2-5, with 9 bases fitting TRBD2. The CDR3 consists of 16 residues. The J segment lost 1 base and the V segment lost 2 bases, leaving 5 bases of the junction unmatched. The CDR3 sequence is CASSLSSGGPQETQYF. The CDR3 DNA follows: TGTGCCAGCAGTTTAAGTAGCGGGGGCCCCCAAGAGACCCAGTACTTC.

The chain links TRBV6-5 to TRBJ2-1; 7 bases fit TRBD2. The CDR3 totals 15 residues. CDR1 is MNHEY, CDR2 SVGAGI, per germline. The trim removed 7 bases at V and 4 bases at J, leaving 10 bases unmatched. The CDR3 sequence is CASIGVEGGYNEQFF. Here the CDR3 DNA reads TGTGCCAGCATAGGTGTGGAGGGAGGGTACAATGAGCAGTTCTTC.

V is TRBV15 and J is TRBJ2-5; a possible D gene is TRBD2 (6 bases). V lost 1 base and J lost 2, with 11 bases in between. There are 15 residues in the CDR3. CDR1 and CDR2 (germline): LNHNV, YYDKDF (reference sequence). The CDR3 bases are TGTGCCACCAGCAGAGCTGGGAGGCAGCAAGAGACCCAGTACTTC. As protein: CATSRAGRQQETQYF. Together with reference TRBV15 and TRBJ2-5, the CDR3 gives the full variable domain: DAMVIQNPRYQVTQFGKPVTLSCSQTLNHNVMYWYQQKSSQAPKLLFHYYDKDFNNEADTPDNFQSRRPNTSFCFLDIRSPGLGDTAMYLCATSRAGRQQETQYFGPGTRLLVL.

The genes are TRBV7-9 and TRBJ2-1; a possible D gene is TRBD1 (5 bases). Between the trimmed V and J ends, which lost 7 bases and 6 bases, there was a span of 10 bases. Looked up from germline, CDR1 is SEHNR and CDR2 is FQNEAQ (reference sequence). The CDR3 consists of 12 residues. This chain's CDR3 is CASTQRGNEQFF. CDR3 DNA sequence: TGTGCCAGCACTCAAAGGGGCAATGAGCAGTTCTTC.